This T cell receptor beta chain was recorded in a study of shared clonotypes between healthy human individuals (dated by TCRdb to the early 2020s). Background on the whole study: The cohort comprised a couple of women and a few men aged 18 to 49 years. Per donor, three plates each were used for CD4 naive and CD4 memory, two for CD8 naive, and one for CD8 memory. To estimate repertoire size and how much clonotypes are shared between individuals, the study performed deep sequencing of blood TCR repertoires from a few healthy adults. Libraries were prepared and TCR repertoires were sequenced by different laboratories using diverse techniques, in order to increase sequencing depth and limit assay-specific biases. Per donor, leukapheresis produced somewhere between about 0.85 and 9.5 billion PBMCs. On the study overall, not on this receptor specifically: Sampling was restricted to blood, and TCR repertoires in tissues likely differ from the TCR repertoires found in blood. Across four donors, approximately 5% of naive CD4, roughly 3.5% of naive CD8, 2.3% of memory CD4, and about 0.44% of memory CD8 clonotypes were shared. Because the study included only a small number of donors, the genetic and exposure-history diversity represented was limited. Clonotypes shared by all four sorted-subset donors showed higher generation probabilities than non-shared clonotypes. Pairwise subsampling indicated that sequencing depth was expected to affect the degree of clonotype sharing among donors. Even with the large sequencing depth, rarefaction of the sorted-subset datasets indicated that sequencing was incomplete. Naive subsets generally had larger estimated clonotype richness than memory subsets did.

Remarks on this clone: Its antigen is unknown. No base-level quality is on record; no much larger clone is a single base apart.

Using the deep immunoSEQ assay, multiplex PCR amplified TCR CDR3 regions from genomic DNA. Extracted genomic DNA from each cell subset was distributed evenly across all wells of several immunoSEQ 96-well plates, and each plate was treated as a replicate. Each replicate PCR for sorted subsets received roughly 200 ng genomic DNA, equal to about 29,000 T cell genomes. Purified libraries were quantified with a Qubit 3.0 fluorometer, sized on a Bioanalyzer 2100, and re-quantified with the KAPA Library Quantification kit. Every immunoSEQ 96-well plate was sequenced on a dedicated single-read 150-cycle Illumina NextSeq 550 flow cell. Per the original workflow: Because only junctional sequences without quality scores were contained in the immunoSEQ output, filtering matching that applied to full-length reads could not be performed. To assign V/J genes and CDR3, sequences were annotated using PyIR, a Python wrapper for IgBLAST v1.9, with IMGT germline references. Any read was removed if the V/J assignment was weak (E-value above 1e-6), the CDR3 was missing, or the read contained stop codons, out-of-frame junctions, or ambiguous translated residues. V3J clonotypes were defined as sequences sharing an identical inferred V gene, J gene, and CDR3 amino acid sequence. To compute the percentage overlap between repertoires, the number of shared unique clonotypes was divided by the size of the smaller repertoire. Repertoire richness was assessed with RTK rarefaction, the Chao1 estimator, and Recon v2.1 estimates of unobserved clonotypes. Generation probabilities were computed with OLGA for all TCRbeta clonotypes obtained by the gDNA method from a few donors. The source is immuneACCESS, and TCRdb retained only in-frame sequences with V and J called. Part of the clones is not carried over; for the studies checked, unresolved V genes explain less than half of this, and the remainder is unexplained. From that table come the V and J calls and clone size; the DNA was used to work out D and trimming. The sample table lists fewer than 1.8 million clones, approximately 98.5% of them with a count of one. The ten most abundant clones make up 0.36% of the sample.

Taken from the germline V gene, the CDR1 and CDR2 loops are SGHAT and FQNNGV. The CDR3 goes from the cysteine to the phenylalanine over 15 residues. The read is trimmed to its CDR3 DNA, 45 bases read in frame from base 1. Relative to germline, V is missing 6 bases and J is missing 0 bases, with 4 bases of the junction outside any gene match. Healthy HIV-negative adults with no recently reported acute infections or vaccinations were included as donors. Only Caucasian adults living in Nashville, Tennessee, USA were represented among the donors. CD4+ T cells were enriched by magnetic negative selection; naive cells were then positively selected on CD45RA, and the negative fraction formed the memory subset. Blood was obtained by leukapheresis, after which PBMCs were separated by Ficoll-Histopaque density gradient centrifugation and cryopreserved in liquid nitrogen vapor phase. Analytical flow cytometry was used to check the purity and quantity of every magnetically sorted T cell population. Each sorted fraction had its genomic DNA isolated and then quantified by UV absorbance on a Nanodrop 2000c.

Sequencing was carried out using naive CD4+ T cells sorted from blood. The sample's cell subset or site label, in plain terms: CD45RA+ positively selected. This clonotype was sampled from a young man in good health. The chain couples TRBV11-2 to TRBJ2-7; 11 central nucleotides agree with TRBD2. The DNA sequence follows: TGTGCCAGCAGGCTAGCGGGAGGCATCTCCTACGAGCAGTACTTC. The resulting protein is CASRLAGGISYEQYF.